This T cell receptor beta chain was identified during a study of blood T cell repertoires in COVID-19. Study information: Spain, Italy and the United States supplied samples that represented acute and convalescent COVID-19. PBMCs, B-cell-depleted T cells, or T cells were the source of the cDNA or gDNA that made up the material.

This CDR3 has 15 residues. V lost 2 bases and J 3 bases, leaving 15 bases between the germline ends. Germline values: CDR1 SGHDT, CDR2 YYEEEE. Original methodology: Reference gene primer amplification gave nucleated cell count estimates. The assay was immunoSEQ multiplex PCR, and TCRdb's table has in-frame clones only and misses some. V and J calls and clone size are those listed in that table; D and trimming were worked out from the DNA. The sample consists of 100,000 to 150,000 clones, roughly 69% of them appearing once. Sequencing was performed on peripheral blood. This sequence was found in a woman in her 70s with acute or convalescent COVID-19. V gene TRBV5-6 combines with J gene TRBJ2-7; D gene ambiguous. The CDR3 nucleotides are TGTGCCAGCAGCTTAAGTCCAACCGTAGTCTACGAGCAGTACTTC. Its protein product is CASSLSPTVVYEQYF.